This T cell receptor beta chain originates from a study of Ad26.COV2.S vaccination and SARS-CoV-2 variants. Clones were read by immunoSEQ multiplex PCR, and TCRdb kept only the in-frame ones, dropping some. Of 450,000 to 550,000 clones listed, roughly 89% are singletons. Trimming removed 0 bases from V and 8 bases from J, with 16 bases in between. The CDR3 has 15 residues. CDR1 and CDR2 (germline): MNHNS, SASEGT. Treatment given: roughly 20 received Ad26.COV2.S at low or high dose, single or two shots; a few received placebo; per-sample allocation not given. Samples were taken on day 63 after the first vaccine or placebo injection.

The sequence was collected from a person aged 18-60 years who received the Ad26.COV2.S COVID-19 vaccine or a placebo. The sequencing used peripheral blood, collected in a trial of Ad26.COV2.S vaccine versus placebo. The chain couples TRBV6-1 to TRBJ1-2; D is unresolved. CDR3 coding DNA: TGTGCCAGCAGTGAAGCTCGGCTCCCGATGAGGGGCTACACCTTC. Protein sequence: CASSEARLPMRGYTF.